The clone carrying this T cell receptor (beta chain) showed up many times. Researchers took RNA transcripts and amplified TCR beta CDR3 regions from them. First-round RT-PCR with HTBI primers preceded a second-round multiplex PCR. MiXCR, run by TCRdb on the multiplex PCR reads, gives a single entry per CDR3 protein. Among hundreds of thousands of distinct CDR3 sequences listed, over 40% were seen once. This entry belongs to a study of Graves' ophthalmopathy and Graves' hyperthyroidism. The CDR3 is 13 residues long. V dropped 0 bases and J dropped 4 bases, with 9 bases sitting between them. Germline lookup yields CDR1 SQVTM and CDR2 ANQGSEA.

V usage is TRBV29-1 and J usage is TRBJ1-2, with no clear D. Input material: peripheral blood. The sequence was collected from an adult man with Graves' ophthalmopathy. The chain's CDR3 is CSVEEGRSYGYTF. The CDR3 bases are TGCAGCGTTGAAGAAGGACGGAGCTATGGCTACACCTTC.